Below, 20 T cell receptor beta chains from the same sample are listed, as sequenced in a study of post-analysis software for immune sequencing data (dated by TCRdb to between 2014 and 2017). Overall results and qualifications from the work: Roughly 5 TRBV segments, including TRBV5-6, TRBV5-1 and TRBV20-1, were significantly more frequent in patients than controls.

The protocol used for the library was PCR. TCRdb lists the instrument as Illumina HiSeq 2500. To reduce PCR and sequencing biases, unique molecular identifiers were incorporated into the TCR beta cDNA libraries. TCRdb reworked the public reads: Q25 trimming with fastp, MiXCR clone assembly, productive beta chains retained. Rows with one shared CDR3 protein collapse into an entry with the most common genes and DNA. For this sample the table gives 400,000 to 500,000 distinct CDR3 sequences, of which 39% were detected only once. The ten top clones hold under 9% of the sample. For these receptors, no antigen is known. The sequenced sample was blood. The receptors derive from a girl aged 2 to 10 with multiple sclerosis.

This clonotype has just a few counts. This sequence joins TRBV4-2 and TRBJ1-1; D perhaps matches TRBD1 (6 bases). This CDR3 comprises 15 residues. Germline-derived CDR1 and CDR2 are LGHNA and YNFKEQ. Deletions cut 1 base from V and 6 bases from J, with 15 bases between. In DNA form, the CDR3 reads TGTGCCAGCAGCCAAGCTACAGGGAATAGGGCTGAAGCTTTCTTT. It is translated as CASSQATGNRAEAFF.

The chain joins TRBV7-2 to TRBJ2-1; D uncertain. V gave up 8 bases and J gave up 3 bases, with 14 bases separating them. The CDR3 runs 14 residues. Germline-derived CDR1 and CDR2 are SGHTA and FQGNSA. The CDR3 protein is CASDPSPGYNEQFF. In DNA, the CDR3 is TGTGCCAGCGACCCATCCCCCGGCTACAATGAGCAGTTCTTC.

This sequence joins TRBV7-8 and TRBJ2-1; tentatively, D is TRBD2 (5 bases). The CDR3 runs to 16 residues. Between the trimmed V and J ends, which lost 1 base and 7 bases, there was a span of 17 bases. Germline CDR1 and CDR2: SGHVS and FQNEAQ. The CDR3 DNA follows: TGTGCCAGCAGCTTAGAAAGACACCCTCAGCGGAATGAGCAGTTCTTC. This gives the protein CASSLERHPQRNEQFF. The entire variable domain, with the rest obtained from reference TRBV7-8 and TRBJ2-1, is as follows: GAGVSQSPRYKVAKRGQDVALRCDPISGHVSLFWYQQALGQGPEFLTYFQNEAQLDKSGLPSDRFFAERPEGSVSTLKIQRTQQEDSAVYLCASSLERHPQRNEQFFGPGTRLTVL.

The V call is TRBV4-3, the J call TRBJ2-1; D uncertain. The germline gives CDR1 LGHNA, CDR2 YSLEER. CDR3 length: 15 residues. Deletions cut 0 bases from V and 6 bases from J, with 12 bases between. CDR3 region: CASSQDFIGTNEQFF. CDR3 in DNA: TGCGCCAGCAGCCAAGATTTCATAGGTACCAATGAGCAGTTCTTC.

This clonotype was seen a handful of times. V and J are TRBV20-1 and TRBJ1-4, with D hard to call. The germline gives CDR1 DFQATT, CDR2 SNEGSKA (reference sequence). The CDR3 runs to 14 residues. V was clipped by 6 bases and J by 0 bases, with 11 bases between them. DNA for the CDR3: TGCAGTGCGCCGAGACATTCAACTAATGAAAAACTGTTTTTT. This sequence encodes CSAPRHSTNEKLFF.

This clonotype was detected ten times or more. The chain links TRBV28 to TRBJ2-6; TRBD1 is a possible D gene (6 bases). There are 16 residues in the CDR3. V was shortened by 5 bases and J by 0 bases, with 11 bases between the two germline ends. CDR1 and CDR2 (germline): MDHEN, SYDVKM. The CDR3 is CASSDRRYSGANVLTF. As DNA, the CDR3 is TGTGCCAGCAGTGACAGGAGATACTCTGGGGCCAACGTCCTGACTTTC.

The rearrangement joins TRBV2 to TRBJ2-3; TRBD1 might be the D (7 bases). Deletions cut 8 bases from V and 4 bases from J, with 22 bases between. The CDR3 is 16 residues long. CDR1 is SNHLY and CDR2 is FYNNEI in the germline V gene. The CDR3, as DNA: TGTGCCAGCGGGGTCGACAGGGAGGTTTGGTCAGATACGCAGTATTTT. Its translation: CASGVDREVWSDTQYF.

As concerns this clonotype: One end of the junction fails to match germline, which may point to a read error. The DNA for the CDR3 is TGTGCCAGCAGTTTAGCGGGATTCGACACCAGCTCTGGGGCCAACGTCCCGACTTTC. Translation: CASSLAGFDTSSGANVPTF. The chain joins TRBV28 to TRBJ2-6; tentatively, D is TRBD2 (6 bases). CDR1 MDHEN and CDR2 SYDVKM come from the germline V gene. This CDR3 is built from 19 residues.

The chain couples TRBV28 to TRBJ1-2; 8 bases agree with TRBD1. The trim removed 3 bases at V and 7 bases at J, leaving 10 bases unmatched. This CDR3 contains 15 residues. Germline V gene lookup returns CDR1 MDHEN and CDR2 SYDVKM. CDR3 in amino acids: CASSFHGGQGGGYTF. For the CDR3, the DNA is TGTGCCAGCAGTTTTCACGGAGGACAGGGAGGTGGCTACACCTTC.

This clonotype was seen a handful of times. The chain combines TRBV27 with TRBJ2-4; 7 positions agree with TRBD1. TRBJ2-7 matches the DNA end more closely, so the J call is doubtful. This CDR3 has 14 residues. The germline gives CDR1 MNHEY, CDR2 SMNVEV (reference sequence). The CDR3 protein is CASRTHDRDYEQYF. CDR3 coding DNA: TGTGCCAGCAGGACCCATGACAGGGACTACGAGCAGTACTTC.

The chain employs TRBV12-5 and TRBJ1-1; D not resolved. This CDR3 has 14 amino acids. Germline loops: CDR1 LGHNT, CDR2 FRNRAP. V was cut by 3 bases and J by 1 base, with 9 bases left in between. The CDR3 region has the DNA TGTGCTAGTGGTTTTCGACGGGGGAACACTGAAGCTTTCTTT. Residues: CASGFRRGNTEAFF.

This chain links TRBV5-1 with TRBJ1-4, with D possibly matching TRBD1 (5 bases). V was trimmed by 4 bases and J by 3 bases, leaving 13 bases between them. The germline V gene encodes CDR1 SGHRS and CDR2 YFSETQ. The CDR3 loop spans 15 amino acids. The DNA for the CDR3 is TGCGCCAGCAGCCCTCAGGGTCCTGCTAATGAAAAACTGTTTTTT. It specifies CASSPQGPANEKLFF.

V and J are TRBV7-9 and TRBJ1-6; D unresolved. Germline CDR1 and CDR2: SEHNR and FQNEAQ (reference sequence). V lost 5 bases and J lost 1, with 9 bases in between. The CDR3 consists of 15 residues. This CDR3 is CASSPGRSYNSPLHF. The CDR3 DNA sequence: TGTGCCAGCAGCCCCGGGAGGTCCTATAATTCACCCCTCCACTTT. The full variable domain, completed using reference TRBV7-9 and TRBJ1-6, is DTGVSQNPRHKITKRGQNVTFRCDPISEHNRLYWYRQTLGQGPEFLTYFQNEAQLEKSRLLSDRFSAERPKGSFSTLEIQRTEQGDSAMYLCASSPGRSYNSPLHFGNGTRLTVT.

This clonotype was seen more than once but under ten times. The chain has TRBV7-8 and TRBJ2-5, with D unclear. The ends were cut back, 2 bases at V and 4 bases at J, with 14 bases in the middle. Germline lookup yields CDR1 SGHVS and CDR2 FQNEAQ. This CDR3 spans 15 amino acids. The CDR3 here is CASSLRLIFRETQYF. The CDR3 nucleotides read TGTGCCAGCAGCTTACGGCTGATTTTCCGAGAGACCCAGTACTTC.

The V gene is TRBV12-3 or TRBV12-4, the J gene TRBJ2-3; no definite D call. Trimming stripped 6 bases from V and 0 bases from J, with 13 bases between. This CDR3 has 15 residues. CDR3 sequence (DNA): TGTGCCAGCAGCTATCTAGGAGTGAGCACAGATACGCAGTATTTT. Its protein is CASSYLGVSTDTQYF.

This chain links TRBV5-1 with TRBJ2-7, with D perhaps matching TRBD2 (6 bases). The CDR3 sequence is 13 residues long. V dropped 5 bases and J dropped 5 bases, with 14 bases sitting between them. CDR1 SGHRS and CDR2 YFSETQ come from the germline V gene. CDR3 residues: CASRWGIADEQYF. In nucleotides, the CDR3 is TGCGCCAGCAGGTGGGGTATAGCGGACGAGCAGTACTTC.

The chain links TRBV29-1 to TRBJ2-3, with a tentative D call TRBD1 (6 bases). Germline CDR1 and CDR2: SQVTM and ANQGSEA. The CDR3 runs to 12 residues. Trimming took off 6 bases at V and 5 bases at J, with 12 bases between the two ends. DNA of the CDR3: TGCAGCGTAAGGACAGCCGAAGATACGCAGTATTTT. Encoded protein: CSVRTAEDTQYF.

In this sample, this clonotype turned up many times. This sequence joins TRBV7-2 and TRBJ2-5, with D possibly being TRBD2 (6 bases). The CDR3 loop spans 13 amino acids. Trimming shortened V by 5 bases and J by 4 bases, and 11 bases separated the two germline ends. CDR1 is SGHTA and CDR2 is FQGNSA in the germline V gene. CDR3 sequence: CASSPGLRETQYF. CDR3 nucleotide sequence: TGTGCCAGCAGCCCAGGACTACGAGAGACCCAGTACTTC. The full variable domain, its missing parts supplied by reference TRBV7-2 and TRBJ2-5, is GAGVSQSPSNKVTEKGKDVELRCDPISGHTALYWYRQSLGQGLEFLIYFQGNSAPDKSGLPSDRFSAERTGGSVSTLTIQRTQQEDSAVYLCASSPGLRETQYFGPGTRLLVL.

The V and J genes are TRBV5-6 and TRBJ1-6; 12 positions agree with TRBD1. The CDR3 length is 15 residues. Trimming removed 4 bases from V and 10 bases from J; junction bases left unmatched: 6. Germline V lookup: CDR1 SGHDT, CDR2 YYEEEE. This CDR3 reads CASSLGTGGVSPLHF. CDR3 DNA sequence: TGTGCCAGCAGCCTAGGGACAGGGGGCGTCTCACCCCTCCACTTT.

To note about this clonotype: Relative to the germline gene, one junction end is altered; a read error may explain this. This chain uses TRBV18 with TRBJ2-1; D gene unclear. Germline lookup yields CDR1 KGHSH and CDR2 LQKENI. The CDR3 totals 16 residues. CDR3 amino acids: CASSHLPRSSYNEQFF. The CDR3 DNA follows: TGCGCCAGCTCACACCTTCCACGAAGCTCCTACAATGAGCAGTTCTTC.